This T cell receptor (beta chain) was identified in a study of blood T cells in healthy people across ages. Whole-study findings and limits: Greater diversity and more naive CD4+ cells were seen in long-lived donors than in aged donors. With age, beta diversity per million T cells declined roughly linearly, significantly by 40.

Drawn from each donor were ten milliliters of peripheral blood. Total RNA was isolated from each sample in quantities of at least 5 micrograms. Germline lookup yields CDR1 KGHSH and CDR2 LQKENI. The ends were cut back, 4 bases at V and 8 bases at J, with 18 bases in the middle. The CDR3 spans 15 residues. Alongside a J-beta primer mix, a sample-barcoded 5' primer served in a second PCR lasting roughly 6 to 12 cycles. TCRdb reprocessed the 5' RACE reads via MiXCR and lists one record per CDR3 protein. The sample has around 1,700,000 distinct CDR3 sequences; approximately 30% are singletons. Comments on this clonotype: Its antigen is not known.

This clonotype was sampled from a woman in her thirties in good health. The J gene is TRBJ2-1, the V gene TRBV18, with a possible D match to TRBD2 (7 bases). The sequencing input was blood. CDR3 DNA sequence: TGTGCCAGCTCACGGGTCGGGGGGCCGGGCGATGAGCAGTTCTTC. This gives the protein CASSRVGGPGDEQFF.